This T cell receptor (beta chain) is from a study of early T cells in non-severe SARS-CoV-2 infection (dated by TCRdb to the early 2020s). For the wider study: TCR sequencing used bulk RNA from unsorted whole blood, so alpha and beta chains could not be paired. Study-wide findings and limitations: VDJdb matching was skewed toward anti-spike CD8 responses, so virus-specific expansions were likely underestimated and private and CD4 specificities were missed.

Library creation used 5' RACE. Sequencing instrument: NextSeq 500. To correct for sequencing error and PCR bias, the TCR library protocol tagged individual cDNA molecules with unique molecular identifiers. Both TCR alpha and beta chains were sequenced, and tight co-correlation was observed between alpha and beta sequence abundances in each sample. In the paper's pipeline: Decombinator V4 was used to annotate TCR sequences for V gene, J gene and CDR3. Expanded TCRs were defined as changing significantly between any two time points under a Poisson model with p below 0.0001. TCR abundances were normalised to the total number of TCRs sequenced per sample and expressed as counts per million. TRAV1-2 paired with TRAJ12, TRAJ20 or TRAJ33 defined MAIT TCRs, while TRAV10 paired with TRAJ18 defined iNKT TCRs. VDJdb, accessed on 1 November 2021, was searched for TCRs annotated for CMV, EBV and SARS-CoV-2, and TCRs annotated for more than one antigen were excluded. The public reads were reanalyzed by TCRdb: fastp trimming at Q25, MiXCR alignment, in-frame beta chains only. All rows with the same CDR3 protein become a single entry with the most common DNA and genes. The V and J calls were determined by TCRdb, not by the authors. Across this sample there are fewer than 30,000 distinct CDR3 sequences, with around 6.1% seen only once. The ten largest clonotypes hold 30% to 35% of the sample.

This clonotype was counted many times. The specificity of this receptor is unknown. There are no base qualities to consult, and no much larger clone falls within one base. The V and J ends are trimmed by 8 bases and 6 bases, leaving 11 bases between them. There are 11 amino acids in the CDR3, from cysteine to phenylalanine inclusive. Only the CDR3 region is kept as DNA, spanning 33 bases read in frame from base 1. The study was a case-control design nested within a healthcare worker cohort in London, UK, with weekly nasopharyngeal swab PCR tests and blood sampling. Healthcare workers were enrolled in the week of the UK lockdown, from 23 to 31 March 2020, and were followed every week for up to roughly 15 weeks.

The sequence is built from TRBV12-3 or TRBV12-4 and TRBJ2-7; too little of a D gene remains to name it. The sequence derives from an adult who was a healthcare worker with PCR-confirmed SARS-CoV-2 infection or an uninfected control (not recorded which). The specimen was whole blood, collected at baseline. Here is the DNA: TGTGCCAGCGCCTCCGGGCCCGAGCAGTACTTC. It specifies CASASGPEQYF.